A selection of T cell receptor beta chains follows, all from one sample in a study of T cells in Graves' hyperthyroidism and ophthalmopathy. TCRdb re-called the multiplex PCR reads through MiXCR, storing one row per CDR3 protein. The sample shows 250,000 to 300,000 distinct CDR3 sequences, roughly 15% of them seen only once. Material for sequencing was blood. The receptor source for this set is a woman aged 50 to 60 with Graves' hyperthyroidism that later progressed to Graves' ophthalmopathy. CDR3s include the opening cysteine and the closing phenylalanine or tryptophan. D genes are given only for firm matches. A clone size is listed for some rows: how often the clone was seen (once, few, many), or a class if it is expanded.

TRBD2,14,TRBJ2-5,TRBV11-1,once,CASSLTAGGETQYF,TGTGCCAGCAGCTTAACCGCCGGGGGGGAGACCCAGTACTTC
NA,17,TRBJ2-3,TRBV12-3/TRBV12-4,few,CASSSPLSWYWADTQYF,TGTGCCAGCAGTTCCCCCTTATCGTGGTATTGGGCAGATACGCAGTATTTT
NA,14,TRBJ2-7,TRBV9,few,CASSVGTGLYEQYF,TGTGCCAGCAGCGTAGGAACAGGCCTTTACGAGCAGTACTTC
TRBD2,14,TRBJ2-5,TRBV4-1,few,CASSPWGGDETQYF,TGCGCCAGCAGCCCCTGGGGGGGGGATGAGACCCAGTACTTC
TRBD1,15,TRBJ2-7,TRBV5-1,many,CASSLGTGSIYEQYF,TGCGCCAGCAGCTTGGGGACAGGGAGTATCTACGAGCAGTACTTC
NA,14,TRBJ2-5,TRBV6-1,NA,CASSEDGGLGTQYF,TGTGCCAGCAGTGAGGACGGGGGGCTAGGGACCCAGTACTTC
NA,13,TRBJ1-1,TRBV10-2,many,CASSASRNTEAFF,TGCGCCAGCAGTGCTTCAAGGAACACTGAAGCTTTCTTT
NA,16,TRBJ1-5,TRBV20-1,many,CSARPGLLGSNQPQHF,TGCAGTGCTAGACCCGGGCTACTAGGTAGCAATCAGCCCCAGCATTTT
TRBD1,15,TRBJ1-6,TRBV28,few,CASSFGDRGYSPLHF,TGTGCCAGCAGCTTTGGGGACAGGGGTTATTCACCCCTCCACTTT
TRBD2,12,TRBJ2-2,TRBV7-9,many,CASSFPGGGLFF,TGTGCCAGCAGCTTCCCCGGGGGGGGGCTGTTTTTT
TRBD2,17,TRBJ2-1,TRBV28,many,CASSLLLLAGVLNEQFF,TGTGCCAGCAGTCTCCTACTACTAGCGGGAGTGCTGAATGAGCAGTTCTTC
NA,16,TRBJ2-3,TRBV20-1,many,CSARGNSGDLTDTQYF,TGCAGTGCTAGAGGGAACTCAGGGGACCTCACAGATACGCAGTATTTT
NA,14,TRBJ2-5,TRBV5-1,many,CASSVGQPRETQYF,TGCGCCAGCAGCGTCGGACAGCCGAGGGAGACCCAGTACTTC
NA,14,TRBJ1-2,TRBV11-2,few,CASSLLGNPGGYTF,TGTGCCAGCAGCTTATTGGGGAACCCGGGCGGCTACACCTTC
NA,12,TRBJ1-1,TRBV20-1,many,CSARVQNTEAFF,TGCAGTGCTAGAGTCCAGAACACTGAAGCTTTCTTT
NA,14,TRBJ1-2,TRBV5-6,few,CASSPLALRRGYTF,TGTGCCAGCAGCCCCTTAGCCCTCCGACGGGGCTACACCTTC
TRBD1,16,TRBJ1-4,TRBV6-5,many,CASSYWPGTGIEKLFF,TGTGCCAGCAGTTACTGGCCCGGGACAGGGATCGAAAAACTGTTTTTT
NA,14,TRBJ1-1,TRBV5-1,many,CASSTDLPPTEAFF,TGCGCCAGCAGCACGGATCTTCCTCCCACTGAAGCTTTCTTT
NA,18,TRBJ2-2,TRBV10-1,NA,CASSEAGQLGLSTGELFF,TGCGCCAGCAGTGAGGCCGGACAGTTGGGATTGAGCACCGGGGAGCTGTTTTTT
NA,13,TRBJ2-1,TRBV20-1,many,CSPVGTHDNEQFF,TGCAGTCCTGTAGGGACCCATGACAATGAGCAGTTCTTC
NA,14,TRBJ2-1,TRBV12-3/TRBV12-4,many,CASSSPGIRDEQFF,TGTGCCAGCAGTTCCCCCGGGATAAGGGATGAGCAGTTCTTC
TRBD1,14,TRBJ1-2,TRBV5-1,many,CASNPGQGNYGYTF,TGCGCCAGCAACCCGGGACAGGGGAACTATGGCTACACCTTC
NA,15,TRBJ1-5,TRBV15,many,CATSRGQILNQPQHF,TGTGCCACCAGCAGAGGACAGATCCTTAATCAGCCCCAGCATTTT
NA,14,TRBJ1-2,TRBV12-3/TRBV12-4,many,CASSLRTLPYGYTF,TGTGCCAGCAGTTTAAGAACCCTCCCTTACGGCTACACCTTC
NA,16,TRBJ2-7,TRBV3-1,many,CASSYGGSSGYYEQYF,TGTGCCAGCAGCTACGGAGGGAGTAGCGGATACTACGAGCAGTACTTC
TRBD1,19,TRBJ1-4,TRBV20-1,few,CSATSLDGDRGATNEKLFF,TGCAGTGCAACGAGCCTAGACGGGGACAGGGGCGCAACTAATGAAAAACTGTTTTTT
NA,15,TRBJ1-4,TRBV19,NA,CASSSILATNEKLFF,TGTGCCAGTAGTAGTATACTTGCAACTAATGAAAAACTGTTTTTT
NA,13,TRBJ2-5,TRBV11-2,many,CASSLDPGETQYF,TGTGCCAGCAGCTTAGATCCGGGGGAGACCCAGTACTTC
NA,15,TRBJ2-7,TRBV4-2,NA,CASSQDGQGPYEQYF,TGTGCCAGCAGCCAAGATGGTCAGGGGCCCTACGAGCAGTACTTC
NA,15,TRBJ2-6,TRBV11-2,many,CASSLEPSGANVLTF,TGTGCCAGCAGCTTGGAACCTTCTGGGGCCAACGTCCTGACTTTC
NA,16,TRBJ2-4,TRBV3-1,many,CASSHHVVLAKNIQYF,TGTGCCAGCAGCCATCACGTGGTCCTAGCCAAAAACATTCAGTACTTC
NA,15,TRBJ1-2,TRBV6-5,few,CASSYRGTPGDGYTF,TGTGCCAGCAGTTACCGTGGGACACCGGGGGATGGCTACACCTTC
NA,16,TRBJ1-6,TRBV5-1,few,CASSRTVPSNNSPLHF,TGCGCCAGCAGCCGGACGGTGCCCTCGAATAATTCACCCCTCCACTTT
NA,14,TRBJ1-2,TRBV7-8,many,CASSLTGTFAGYTF,TGTGCCAGCAGCTTAACAGGGACCTTCGCCGGCTACACCTTC
NA,13,TRBJ2-1,TRBV19,many,CASSIRGRNEQFF,TGTGCCAGTAGTATACGGGGGAGGAATGAGCAGTTCTTC
NA,13,TRBJ2-2,TRBV20-1,NA,CGVSGTDTGELFF,TGCGGCGTATCTGGGACGGACACCGGGGAGCTGTTTTTT
TRBD2,17,TRBJ2-3,TRBV12-3/TRBV12-4,NA,CASSLYGGGPARNTQYF,TGTGCCAGCAGTTTGTATGGGGGAGGGCCGGCCCGGAATACGCAGTATTTT
NA,15,TRBJ2-5,TRBV28,many,CVRGKSYSWQETQYF,TGTGTCCGTGGCAAGTCCTATTCATGGCAAGAGACCCAGTACTTC
TRBD1,12,TRBJ1-2,TRBV5-5,NA,CASSVGQDGYTF,TGTGCCAGCAGCGTAGGACAGGATGGCTACACCTTC
NA,15,TRBJ1-3,TRBV6-1,NA,CASSYPVGPGNTIYF,TGTGCCAGCAGTTATCCTGTGGGGCCTGGAAACACCATATATTTT
NA,10,TRBJ2-1,TRBV20-1,few,CSATAGTLLF,TGCAGTGCTACGGCCGGGACGCTTCTCTTC